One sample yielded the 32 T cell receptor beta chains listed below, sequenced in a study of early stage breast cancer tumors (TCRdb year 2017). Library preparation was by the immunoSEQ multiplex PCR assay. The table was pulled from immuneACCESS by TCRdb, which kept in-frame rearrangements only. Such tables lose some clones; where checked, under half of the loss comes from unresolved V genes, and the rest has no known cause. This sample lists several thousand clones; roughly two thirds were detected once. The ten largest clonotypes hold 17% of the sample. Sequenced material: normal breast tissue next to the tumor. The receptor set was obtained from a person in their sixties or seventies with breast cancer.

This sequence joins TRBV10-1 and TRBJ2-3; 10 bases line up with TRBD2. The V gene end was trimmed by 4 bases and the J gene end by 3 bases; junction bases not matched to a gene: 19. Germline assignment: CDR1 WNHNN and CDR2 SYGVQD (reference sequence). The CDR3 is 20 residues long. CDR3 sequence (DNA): TGCGCCAGCAGTGCCGAGAGTCTAGCGGGAGACCCCATATTGACAGATACGCAGTATTTT. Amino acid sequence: CASSAESLAGDPILTDTQYF.

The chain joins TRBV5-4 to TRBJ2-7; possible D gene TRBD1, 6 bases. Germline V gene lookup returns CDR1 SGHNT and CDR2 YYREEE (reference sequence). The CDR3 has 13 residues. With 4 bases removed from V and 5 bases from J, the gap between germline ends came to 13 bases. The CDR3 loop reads CASSPEQGNEQYF. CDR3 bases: TGTGCCAGCAGCCCAGAACAGGGTAACGAGCAGTACTTC.

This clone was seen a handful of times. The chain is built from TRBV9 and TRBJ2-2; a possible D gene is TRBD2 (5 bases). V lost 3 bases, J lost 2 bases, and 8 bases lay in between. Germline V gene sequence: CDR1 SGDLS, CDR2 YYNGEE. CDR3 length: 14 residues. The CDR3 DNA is TGTGCCAGCAGCGGGGGAGCAAACACCGGGGAGCTGTTTTTT. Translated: CASSGGANTGELFF.

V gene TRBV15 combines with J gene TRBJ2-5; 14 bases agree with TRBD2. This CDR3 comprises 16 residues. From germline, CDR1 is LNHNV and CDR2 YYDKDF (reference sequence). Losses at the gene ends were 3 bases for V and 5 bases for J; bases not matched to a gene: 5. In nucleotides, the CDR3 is TGTGCCACCAGCAGGACTAGCGGGAGGGTGGATGAGACCCAGTACTTC. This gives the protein CATSRTSGRVDETQYF.

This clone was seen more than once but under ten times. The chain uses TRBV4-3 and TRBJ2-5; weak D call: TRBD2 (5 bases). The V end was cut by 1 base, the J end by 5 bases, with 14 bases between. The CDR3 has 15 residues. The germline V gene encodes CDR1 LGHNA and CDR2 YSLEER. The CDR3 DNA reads TGCGCCAGCAGCCAAGTGAGTAAGGGAGATGAGACCCAGTACTTC. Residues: CASSQVSKGDETQYF.

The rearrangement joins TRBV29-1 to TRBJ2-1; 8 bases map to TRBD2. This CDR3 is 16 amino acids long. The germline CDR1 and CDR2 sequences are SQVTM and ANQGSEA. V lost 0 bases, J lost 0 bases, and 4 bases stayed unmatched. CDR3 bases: TGCAGCGTTGAAGATCCCCTAGCGGGCTCCTACAATGAGCAGTTCTTC. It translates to CSVEDPLAGSYNEQFF.

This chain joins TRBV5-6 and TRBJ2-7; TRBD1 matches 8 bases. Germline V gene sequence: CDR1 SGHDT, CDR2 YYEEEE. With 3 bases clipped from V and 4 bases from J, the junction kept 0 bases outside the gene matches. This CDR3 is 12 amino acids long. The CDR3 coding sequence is TGTGCCAGCAGCTGGACAGGGTACGAGCAGTACTTC. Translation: CASSWTGYEQYF.

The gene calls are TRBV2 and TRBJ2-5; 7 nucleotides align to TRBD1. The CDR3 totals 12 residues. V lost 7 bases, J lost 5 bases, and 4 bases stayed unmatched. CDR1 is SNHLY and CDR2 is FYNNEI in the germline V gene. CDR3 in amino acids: CASKEQGETQYF. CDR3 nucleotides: TGTGCCAGCAAGGAACAGGGGGAGACCCAGTACTTC.

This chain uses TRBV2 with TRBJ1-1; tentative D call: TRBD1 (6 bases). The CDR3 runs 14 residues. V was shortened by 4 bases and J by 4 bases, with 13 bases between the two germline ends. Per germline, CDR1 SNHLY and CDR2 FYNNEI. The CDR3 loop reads CASSVQGPGTEAFF. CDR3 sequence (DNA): TGTGCCAGCAGTGTCCAGGGGCCGGGCACTGAAGCTTTCTTT.

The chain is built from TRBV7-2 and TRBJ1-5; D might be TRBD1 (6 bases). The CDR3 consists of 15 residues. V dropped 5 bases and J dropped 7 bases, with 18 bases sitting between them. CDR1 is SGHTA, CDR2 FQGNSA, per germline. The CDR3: CASSGQTGPGQPQHF. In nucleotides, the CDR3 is TGTGCCAGCAGCGGACAGACAGGTCCCGGGCAGCCCCAGCATTTT.

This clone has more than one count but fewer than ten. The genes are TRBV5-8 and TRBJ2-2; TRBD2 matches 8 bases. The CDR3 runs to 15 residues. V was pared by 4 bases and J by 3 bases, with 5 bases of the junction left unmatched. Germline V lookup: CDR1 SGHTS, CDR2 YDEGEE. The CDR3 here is CASSSSGRDTGELFF. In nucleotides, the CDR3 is TGTGCCAGCAGCAGCAGCGGGAGAGACACCGGGGAGCTGTTTTTT. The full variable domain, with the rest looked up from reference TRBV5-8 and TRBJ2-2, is EAGVTQSPTHLIKTRGQQATLRCSPISGHTSVYWYQQALGLGLQFLLWYDEGEERNRGNFPPRFSGRQFPNYSSELNVNALELEDSALYLCASSSSGRDTGELFFGEGSRLTVL.

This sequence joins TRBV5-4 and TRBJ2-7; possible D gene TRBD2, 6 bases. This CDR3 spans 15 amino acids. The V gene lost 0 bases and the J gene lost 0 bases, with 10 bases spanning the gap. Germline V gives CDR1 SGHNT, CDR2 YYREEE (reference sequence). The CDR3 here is CASSLGGKSSYEQYF. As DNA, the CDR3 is TGTGCCAGCAGCTTGGGCGGGAAAAGCTCCTACGAGCAGTACTTC.

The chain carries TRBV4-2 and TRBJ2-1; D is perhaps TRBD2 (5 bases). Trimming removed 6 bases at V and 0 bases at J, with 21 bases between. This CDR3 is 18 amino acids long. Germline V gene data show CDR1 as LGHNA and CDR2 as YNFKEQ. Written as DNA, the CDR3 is TGTGCCAGCAGTCCAAGATTATTCCCGGGGAGCTCCTACAATGAGCAGTTCTTC. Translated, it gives CASSPRLFPGSSYNEQFF.

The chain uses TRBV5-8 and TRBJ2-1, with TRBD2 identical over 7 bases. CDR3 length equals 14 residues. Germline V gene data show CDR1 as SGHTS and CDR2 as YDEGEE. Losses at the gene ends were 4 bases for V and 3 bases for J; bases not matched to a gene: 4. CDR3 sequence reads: CASSLGTNYNEQFF. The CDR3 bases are TGTGCCAGCAGCCTCGGGACTAACTACAATGAGCAGTTCTTC.

The CDR3 sequence: CASSRSYNEQFF. In DNA, the CDR3 is TGTGCCAGCAGTCGCTCCTACAATGAGCAGTTCTTC. The V call is TRBV28, the J call TRBJ2-1; D unclear. Trimming shortened V by 5 bases and J by 0 bases, and 2 bases separated the two germline ends. The germline V gene has CDR1 MDHEN and CDR2 SYDVKM. The CDR3 length is 12 residues.

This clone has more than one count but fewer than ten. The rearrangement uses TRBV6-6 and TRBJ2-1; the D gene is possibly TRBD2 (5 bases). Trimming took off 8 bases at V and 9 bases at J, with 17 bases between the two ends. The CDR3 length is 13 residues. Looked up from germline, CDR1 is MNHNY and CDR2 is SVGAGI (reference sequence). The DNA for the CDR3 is TGTGCCAGCGCCTCGAGGGAAAGTGGTGAGCAGTTCTTC. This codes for CASASRESGEQFF.

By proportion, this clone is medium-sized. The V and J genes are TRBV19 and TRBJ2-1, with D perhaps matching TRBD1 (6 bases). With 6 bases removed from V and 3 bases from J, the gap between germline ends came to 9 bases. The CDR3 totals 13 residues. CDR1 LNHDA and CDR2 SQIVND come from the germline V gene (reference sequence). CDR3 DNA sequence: TGTGCCAGTAGCGGACAGAGCTACAATGAGCAGTTCTTC. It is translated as CASSGQSYNEQFF.

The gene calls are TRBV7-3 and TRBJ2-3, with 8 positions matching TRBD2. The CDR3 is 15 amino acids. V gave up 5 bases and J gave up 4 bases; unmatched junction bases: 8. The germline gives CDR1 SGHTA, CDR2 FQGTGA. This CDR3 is CASSLGRANADTQYF. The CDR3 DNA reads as TGTGCCAGCAGCCTCGGGAGGGCCAACGCAGATACGCAGTATTTT. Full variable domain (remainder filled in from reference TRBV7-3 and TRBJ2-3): GAGVSQTPSNKVTEKGKYVELRCDPISGHTALYWYRQSLGQGPEFLIYFQGTGAADDSGLPNDRFFAVRPEGSVSTLKIQRTERGDSAVYLCASSLGRANADTQYFGPGTRLTVL.

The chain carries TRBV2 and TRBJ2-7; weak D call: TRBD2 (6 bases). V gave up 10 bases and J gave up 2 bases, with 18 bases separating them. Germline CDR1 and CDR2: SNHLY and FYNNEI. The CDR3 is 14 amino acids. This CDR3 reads CAIRDSSWTYEQYF. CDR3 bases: TGTGCCATCCGGGACTCCTCCTGGACCTACGAGCAGTACTTC.

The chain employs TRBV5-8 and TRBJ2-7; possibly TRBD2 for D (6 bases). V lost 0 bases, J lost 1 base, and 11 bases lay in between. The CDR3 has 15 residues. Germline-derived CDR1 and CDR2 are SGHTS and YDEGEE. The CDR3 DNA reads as TGTGCCAGCAGCTTGGCCGGAGGGTTTTCCTACGAGCAGTACTTC. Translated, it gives CASSLAGGFSYEQYF.

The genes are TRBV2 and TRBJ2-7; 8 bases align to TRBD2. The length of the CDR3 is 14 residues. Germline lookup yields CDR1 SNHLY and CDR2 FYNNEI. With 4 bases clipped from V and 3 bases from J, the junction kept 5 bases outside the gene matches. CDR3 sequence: CASSGAGGVYEQYF. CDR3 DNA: TGTGCCAGCAGTGGGGCGGGAGGTGTCTACGAGCAGTACTTC.

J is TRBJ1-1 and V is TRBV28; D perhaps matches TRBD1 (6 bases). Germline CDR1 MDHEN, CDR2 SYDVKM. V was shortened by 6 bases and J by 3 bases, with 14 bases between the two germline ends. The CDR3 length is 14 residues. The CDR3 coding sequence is TGTGCCAGCAGGAGGGGGTCAGGGGACACTGAAGCTTTCTTT. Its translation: CASRRGSGDTEAFF.

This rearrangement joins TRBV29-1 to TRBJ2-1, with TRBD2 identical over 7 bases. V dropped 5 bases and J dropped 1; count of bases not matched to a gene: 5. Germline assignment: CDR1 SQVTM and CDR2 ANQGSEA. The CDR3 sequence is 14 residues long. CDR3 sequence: CSVSGLVSYNEQFF. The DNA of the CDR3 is TGCAGCGTTTCCGGACTAGTTTCCTACAATGAGCAGTTCTTC.

The CDR3 here is CASSEKDTPKLYGYTF. CDR3 in DNA: TGTGCCAGCAGTGAAAAGGACACGCCGAAACTATATGGCTACACCTTC. The genes are TRBV6-1 and TRBJ1-2; D possibly corresponds to TRBD1 (5 bases). Trimming shortened V by 2 bases and J by 5 bases, and 18 bases separated the two germline ends. Germline-derived CDR1 and CDR2 are MNHNS and SASEGT. CDR3 length: 16 amino acids.

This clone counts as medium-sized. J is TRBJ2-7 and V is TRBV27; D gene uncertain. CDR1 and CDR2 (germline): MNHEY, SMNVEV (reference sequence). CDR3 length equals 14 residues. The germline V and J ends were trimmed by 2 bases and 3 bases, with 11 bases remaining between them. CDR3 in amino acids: CASSLRVVGYEQYF. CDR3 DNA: TGTGCCAGCAGTTTACGGGTTGTGGGCTACGAGCAGTACTTC.

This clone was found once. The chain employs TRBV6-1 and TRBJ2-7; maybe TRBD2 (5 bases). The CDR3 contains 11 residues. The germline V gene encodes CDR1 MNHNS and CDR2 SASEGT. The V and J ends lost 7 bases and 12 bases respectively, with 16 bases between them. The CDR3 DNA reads TGTGCCAGCACCGAGGGCCTGATCTGGTACTTC. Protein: CASTEGLIWYF.

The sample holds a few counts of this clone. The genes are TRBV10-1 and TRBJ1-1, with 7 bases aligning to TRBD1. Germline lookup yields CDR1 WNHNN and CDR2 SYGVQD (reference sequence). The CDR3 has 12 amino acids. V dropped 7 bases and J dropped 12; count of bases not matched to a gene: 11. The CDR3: CASTRTGKQTFF. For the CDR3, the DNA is TGCGCCAGCACCCGGACAGGTAAGCAGACTTTCTTT.

The CDR3 region is CASSGSGTLQGEQYF. CDR3 bases: TGTGCCAGCAGCGGGTCCGGGACCCTCCAGGGGGAGCAGTACTTC. The chain has TRBV7-2 and TRBJ2-7, with D possibly being TRBD1 (6 bases). The CDR3 covers 15 residues. V lost 5 bases to trimming and J lost 7 bases, with 21 bases between them. Germline V gene sequence: CDR1 SGHTA, CDR2 FQGNSA.

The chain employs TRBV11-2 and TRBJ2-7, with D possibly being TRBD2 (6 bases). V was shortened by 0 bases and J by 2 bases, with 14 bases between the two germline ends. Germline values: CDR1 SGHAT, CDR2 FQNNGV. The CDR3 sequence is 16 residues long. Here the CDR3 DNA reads TGTGCCAGCAGCTTAGAGTACGGGAGTCGACCCTACGAGCAGTACTTC. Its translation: CASSLEYGSRPYEQYF. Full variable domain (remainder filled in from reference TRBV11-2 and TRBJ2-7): EAGVAQSPRYKIIEKRQSVAFWCNPISGHATLYWYQQILGQGPKLLIQFQNNGVVDDSQLPKDRFSAERLKGVDSTLKIQPAKLEDSAVYLCASSLEYGSRPYEQYFGPGTRLTVT.

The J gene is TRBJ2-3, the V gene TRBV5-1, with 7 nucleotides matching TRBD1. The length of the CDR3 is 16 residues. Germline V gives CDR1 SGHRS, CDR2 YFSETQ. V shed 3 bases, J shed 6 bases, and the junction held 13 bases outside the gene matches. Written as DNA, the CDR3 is TGCGCCAGCAGCTCACGACAGGGAGAAGTAAGGGATACGCAGTATTTT. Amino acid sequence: CASSSRQGEVRDTQYF.

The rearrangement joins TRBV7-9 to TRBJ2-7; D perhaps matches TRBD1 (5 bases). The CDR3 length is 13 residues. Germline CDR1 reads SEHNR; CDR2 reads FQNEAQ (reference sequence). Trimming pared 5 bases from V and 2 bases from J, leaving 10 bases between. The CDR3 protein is CASSPGLTYEQYF. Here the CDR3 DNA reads TGTGCCAGCAGCCCAGGGTTAACCTACGAGCAGTACTTC.

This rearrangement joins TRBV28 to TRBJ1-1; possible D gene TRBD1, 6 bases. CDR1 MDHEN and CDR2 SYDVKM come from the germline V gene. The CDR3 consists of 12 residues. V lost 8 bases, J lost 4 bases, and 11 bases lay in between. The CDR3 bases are TGTGCCAGCGGAACAGGGAGCACTGAAGCTTTCTTT. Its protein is CASGTGSTEAFF.